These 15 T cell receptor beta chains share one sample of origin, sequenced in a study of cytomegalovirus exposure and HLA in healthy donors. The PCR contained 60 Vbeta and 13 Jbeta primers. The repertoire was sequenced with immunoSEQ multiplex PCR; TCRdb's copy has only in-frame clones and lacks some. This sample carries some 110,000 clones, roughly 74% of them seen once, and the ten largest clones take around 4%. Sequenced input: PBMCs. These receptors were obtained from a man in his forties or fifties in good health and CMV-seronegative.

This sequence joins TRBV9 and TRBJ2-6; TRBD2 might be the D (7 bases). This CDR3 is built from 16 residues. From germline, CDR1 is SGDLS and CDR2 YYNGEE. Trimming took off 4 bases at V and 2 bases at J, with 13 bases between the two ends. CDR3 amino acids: CASSLKGGAGANVLTF. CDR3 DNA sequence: TGTGCCAGCAGCCTCAAGGGGGGGGCTGGGGCCAACGTCCTGACTTTC.

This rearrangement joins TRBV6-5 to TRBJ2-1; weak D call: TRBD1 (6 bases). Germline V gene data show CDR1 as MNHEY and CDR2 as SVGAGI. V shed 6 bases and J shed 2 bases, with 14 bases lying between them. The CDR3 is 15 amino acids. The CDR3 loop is CASSLRQATYNEQFF. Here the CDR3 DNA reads TGTGCCAGCAGCCTACGACAGGCAACCTACAATGAGCAGTTCTTC.

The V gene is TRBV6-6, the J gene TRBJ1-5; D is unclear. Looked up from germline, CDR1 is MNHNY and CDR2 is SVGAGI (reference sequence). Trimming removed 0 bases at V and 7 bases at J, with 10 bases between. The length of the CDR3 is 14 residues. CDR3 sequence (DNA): TGTGCCAGCAGTTACTCGAGAGGTGGGCAGCCCCAGCATTTT. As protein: CASSYSRGGQPQHF.

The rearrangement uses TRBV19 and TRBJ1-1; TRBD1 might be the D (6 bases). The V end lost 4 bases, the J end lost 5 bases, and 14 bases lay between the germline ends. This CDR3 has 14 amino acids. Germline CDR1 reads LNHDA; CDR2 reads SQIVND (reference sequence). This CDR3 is CASSTSGAGTEAFF. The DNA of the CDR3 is TGTGCCAGTAGTACCTCAGGGGCAGGTACTGAAGCTTTCTTT.

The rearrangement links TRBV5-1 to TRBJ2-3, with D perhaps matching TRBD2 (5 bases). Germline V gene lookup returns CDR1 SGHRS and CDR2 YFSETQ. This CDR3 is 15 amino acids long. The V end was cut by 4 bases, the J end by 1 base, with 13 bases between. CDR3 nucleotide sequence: TGCGCCAGCAGCACCTTTGGGAGAGGCACAGATACGCAGTATTTT. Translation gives CASSTFGRGTDTQYF.

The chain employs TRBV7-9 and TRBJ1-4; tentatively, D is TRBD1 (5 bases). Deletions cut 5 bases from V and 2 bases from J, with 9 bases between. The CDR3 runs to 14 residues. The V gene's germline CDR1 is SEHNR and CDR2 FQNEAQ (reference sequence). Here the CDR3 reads CASSPPGTNEKLFF. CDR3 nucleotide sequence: TGTGCCAGCAGCCCCCCAGGGACTAATGAAAAACTGTTTTTT. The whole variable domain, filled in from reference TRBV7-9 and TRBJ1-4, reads DTGVSQNPRHKITKRGQNVTFRCDPISEHNRLYWYRQTLGQGPEFLTYFQNEAQLEKSRLLSDRFSAERPKGSFSTLEIQRTEQGDSAMYLCASSPPGTNEKLFFGSGTQLSVL.

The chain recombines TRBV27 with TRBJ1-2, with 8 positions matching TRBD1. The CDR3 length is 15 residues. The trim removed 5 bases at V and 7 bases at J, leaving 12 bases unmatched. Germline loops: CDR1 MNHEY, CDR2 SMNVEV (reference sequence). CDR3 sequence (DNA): TGTGCCAGCAGTACCTCCTACAGGGGGGAAAGTGGCTACACCTTC. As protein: CASSTSYRGESGYTF.

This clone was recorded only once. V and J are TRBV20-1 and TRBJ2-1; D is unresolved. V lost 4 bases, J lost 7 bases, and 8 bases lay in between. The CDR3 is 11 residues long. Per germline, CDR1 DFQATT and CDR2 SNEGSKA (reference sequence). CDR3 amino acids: CSATRANEQFF. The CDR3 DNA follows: TGCAGTGCTACCCGAGCGAATGAGCAGTTCTTC.

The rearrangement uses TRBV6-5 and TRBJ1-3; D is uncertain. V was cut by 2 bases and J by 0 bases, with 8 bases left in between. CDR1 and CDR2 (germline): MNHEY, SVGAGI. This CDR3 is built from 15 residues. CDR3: CASSYVAYSGNTIYF. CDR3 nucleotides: TGTGCCAGCAGTTACGTGGCATACTCTGGAAACACCATATATTTT.

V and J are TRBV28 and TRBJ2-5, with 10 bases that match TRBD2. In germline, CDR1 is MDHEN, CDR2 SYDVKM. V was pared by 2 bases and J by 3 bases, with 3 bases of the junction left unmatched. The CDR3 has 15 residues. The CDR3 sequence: CASSLIGTSEETQYF. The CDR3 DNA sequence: TGTGCCAGCAGTTTAATAGGGACTAGCGAAGAGACCCAGTACTTC.

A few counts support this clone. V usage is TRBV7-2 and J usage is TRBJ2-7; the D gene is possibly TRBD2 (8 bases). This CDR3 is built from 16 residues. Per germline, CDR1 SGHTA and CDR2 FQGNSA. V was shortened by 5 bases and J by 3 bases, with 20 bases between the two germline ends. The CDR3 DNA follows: TGTGCCAGCAGCAGGGGGACAGCGCGGGGGGTCTACGAGCAGTACTTC. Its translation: CASSRGTARGVYEQYF.

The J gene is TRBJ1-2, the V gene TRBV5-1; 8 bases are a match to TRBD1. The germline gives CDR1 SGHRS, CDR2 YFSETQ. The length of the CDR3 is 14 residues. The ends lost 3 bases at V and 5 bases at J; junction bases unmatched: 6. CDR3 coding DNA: TGCGCCAGCAGCTGGAACGACAGGGGTTATGGCTACACCTTC. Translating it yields CASSWNDRGYGYTF.

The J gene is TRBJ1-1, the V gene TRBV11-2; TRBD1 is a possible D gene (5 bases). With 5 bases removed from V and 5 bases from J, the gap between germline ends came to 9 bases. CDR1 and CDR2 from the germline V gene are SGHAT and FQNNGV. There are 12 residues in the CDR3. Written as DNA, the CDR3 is TGTGCCAGCAGCGGGGGGGGTACTGAAGCTTTCTTT. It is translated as CASSGGGTEAFF.

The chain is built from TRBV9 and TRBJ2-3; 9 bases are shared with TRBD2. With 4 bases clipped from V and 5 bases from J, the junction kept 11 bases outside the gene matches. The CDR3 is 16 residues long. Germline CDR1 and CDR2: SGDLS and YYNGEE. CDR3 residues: CASSPRSAGGLDTQYF. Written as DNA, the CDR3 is TGTGCCAGCAGCCCCCGTTCAGCGGGGGGCTTAGATACGCAGTATTTT.

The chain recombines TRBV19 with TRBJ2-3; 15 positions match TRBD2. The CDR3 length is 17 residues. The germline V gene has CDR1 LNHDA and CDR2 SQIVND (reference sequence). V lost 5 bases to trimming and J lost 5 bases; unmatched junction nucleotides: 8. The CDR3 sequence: CASSRTSGGAWGDTQYF. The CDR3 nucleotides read TGTGCCAGTAGTCGGACTAGCGGGGGGGCCTGGGGAGATACGCAGTATTTT. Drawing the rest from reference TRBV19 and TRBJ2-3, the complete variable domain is DGGITQSPKYLFRKEGQNVTLSCEQNLNHDAMYWYRQDPGQGLRLIYYSQIVNDFQKGDIAEGYSVSREKKESFPLTVTSAQKNPTAFYLCASSRTSGGAWGDTQYFGPGTRLTVL.